What follows are 27 T cell receptor beta chains derived from one specimen sequenced in a study of blood T cells in healthy people across ages. The use of a sample-barcoded 5' primer and a J-beta primer mix characterized a second PCR of roughly 6 to 12 cycles. TCRdb fed the 5' RACE reads into MiXCR, producing one record per CDR3 protein. The sample lists hundreds of thousands of distinct CDR3 sequences, approximately 40% seen once, with 30% in the top ten. The specimen sequenced was blood. These receptors were obtained from an elderly man in good health.

This clonotype has more than one count but fewer than ten. This chain links TRBV20-1 with TRBJ2-1; D is perhaps TRBD1 (5 bases). Germline CDR1 and CDR2: DFQATT and SNEGSKA (reference sequence). CDR3 size: 13 residues. V lost 6 bases, J lost 9 bases, and 18 bases lay in between. DNA for the CDR3: TGCAGTGCCCGAGGAAGGGGCCGCGGTGAGCAGTTCTTC. Translation gives CSARGRGRGEQFF.

The CDR3 loop is CASSPLASGGRAHEQFF. The CDR3 nucleotides are TGTGCCAGCTCACCATTGGCTAGCGGGGGCAGAGCACATGAGCAGTTCTTC. This rearrangement joins TRBV18 to TRBJ2-1, with TRBD2 identical over 10 bases. The CDR3 sequence is 17 residues long. V shed 2 bases, J shed 8 bases, and the junction held 12 bases outside the gene matches. Per the germline V gene, CDR1 is KGHSH and CDR2 is LQKENI.

V gene TRBV3-1 combines with J gene TRBJ1-3; TRBD1 matches 7 bases. This CDR3 has 18 residues. The trim removed 1 base at V and 4 bases at J, leaving 13 bases unmatched. CDR1 is LGHDT, CDR2 YNNKEL, per germline (reference sequence). In DNA form, the CDR3 reads TGTGCCAGCAGCCAAGGGTTGGGCGACAGGGTACTCGGAAACACCATATATTTT. Translating gives CASSQGLGDRVLGNTIYF.

As DNA, the CDR3 is TGCGCCAGCAGTCCGGGCAGGGGACACACAGATACGCAGTATTTT. It translates to CASSPGRGHTDTQYF. The V and J genes are TRBV10-2 and TRBJ2-3, with TRBD1 as a possible D gene (6 bases). V lost 5 bases to trimming and J lost 2 bases, with 14 bases between them. Germline CDR1 and CDR2: WSHSY and SAAADI. The CDR3 extends over 15 amino acids.

The V gene is TRBV6-5, the J gene TRBJ2-5; 9 nucleotides align to TRBD1. The better agreement between TRBJ2-7 and the DNA end casts doubt on the J call. Germline values: CDR1 MNHEY, CDR2 SVGAGI. The CDR3 is made up of 13 amino acids. As DNA, the CDR3 is TGTGCCAGCAGATCCGGGACAGGGCCCGAGCAGTACTTC. This sequence encodes CASRSGTGPEQYF.

Points on this clonotype: One base away lies a much larger clone, so this may be a sequencing read error. The chain couples TRBV28 to TRBJ2-5, with 10 bases lining up with TRBD1. This CDR3 contains 15 residues. Germline loops: CDR1 MDHEN, CDR2 SYDVKM. CDR3 sequence: CVSSSSGTGEETQYF. Written as DNA, the CDR3 is TGTGTCAGCAGTTCTTCCGGGACAGGGGAAGAGACCCAGTACTTC.

The gene calls are TRBV9 and TRBJ2-1, with D possibly matching TRBD2 (5 bases). Between the trimmed V and J ends, which lost 4 bases and 13 bases, there was a span of 30 bases. Germline V gene sequence: CDR1 SGDLS, CDR2 YYNGEE. This CDR3 has 17 amino acids. CDR3 in amino acids: CASSPTISAEHQETQFF. In nucleotides, the CDR3 is TGTGCCAGCAGCCCCACTATTAGCGCGGAACACCAAGAGACCCAGTTCTTC.

This clonotype was seen only a few times. V is TRBV20-1 and J is TRBJ2-1; 8 bases align to TRBD2. Germline CDR1 is DFQATT and CDR2 is SNEGSKA (reference sequence). CDR3 length: 13 amino acids. Trimming took 5 bases from V and 10 from J; bases not matched to a gene: 10. As DNA, the CDR3 is TGCAGTGCTTCATTTAGCGGGGATGACGAGCAGTTCTTC. Translation: CSASFSGDDEQFF.

The CDR3 nucleotides are TGCGCCAGCAGCTTCCTTCCGACTAGCGGGAGGGAGACCCAGTACTTC. It translates to CASSFLPTSGRETQYF. V gene TRBV5-1 combines with J gene TRBJ2-7; 13 positions match TRBD2. The J call is doubtful: the DNA matches TRBJ2-5 better. The CDR3 contains 16 residues. From germline, CDR1 is SGHRS and CDR2 YFSETQ.

V gene TRBV2 combines with J gene TRBJ2-7; TRBD1 might be the D (7 bases). The CDR3 has 16 residues. Looked up from germline, CDR1 is SNHLY and CDR2 is FYNNEI. Trimming left V 10 bases short and J 2 bases short, with 24 bases between. CDR3 protein: CATRGAGTLEAYEQYF. The CDR3 DNA follows: TGTGCCACCAGGGGGGCCGGGACTCTAGAAGCCTACGAGCAGTACTTC.

V is TRBV11-3 and J is TRBJ2-1, with D maybe TRBD2 (7 bases). The V end lost 0 bases, the J end lost 5 bases, and 20 bases lay between the germline ends. From germline, CDR1 is SGHNT and CDR2 YENEEA. The CDR3 totals 18 residues. The CDR3 DNA is TGTGCCAGCAGCTTAGATTTCGGGGGGCTTTTAATAAACAATGAGCAGTTCTTC. The encoded protein is CASSLDFGGLLINNEQFF.

The chain uses TRBV4-2 and TRBJ2-1, with 7 bases that match TRBD2. Germline V gene lookup returns CDR1 LGHNA and CDR2 YNFKEQ. V lost 3 bases, J lost 0 bases, and 2 bases stayed unmatched. The CDR3 has 15 residues. The CDR3 reads CASSQSGDSYNEQFF. The CDR3 region has the DNA TGTGCCAGCAGCCAGAGCGGGGACTCCTACAATGAGCAGTTCTTC.

This chain links TRBV6-2 or TRBV6-3 with TRBJ2-4; D is uncertain. The germline CDR1 and CDR2 sequences are MNHEY and SVGEGT. The CDR3 covers 13 residues. V shed 7 bases and J shed 8 bases, with 15 bases lying between them. Here the CDR3 reads CASKCPSGDIQYF. CDR3 in DNA: TGTGCCAGCAAATGCCCGTCAGGAGACATTCAGTACTTC.

The chain combines TRBV9 with TRBJ2-7; weak D call: TRBD2 (5 bases). The V gene's germline CDR1 is SGDLS and CDR2 YYNGEE. The CDR3 runs to 15 residues. V lost 0 bases and J 3 bases, leaving 13 bases between the germline ends. The CDR3 sequence: CASSVGVGGDYEQYF. DNA of the CDR3: TGTGCCAGCAGCGTAGGTGTAGGAGGAGACTACGAGCAGTACTTC. Filled out from reference TRBV9 and TRBJ2-7, the complete variable domain reads DSGVTQTPKHLITATGQRVTLRCSPRSGDLSVYWYQQSLDQGLQFLIQYYNGEERAKGNILERFSAQQFPDLHSELNLSSLELGDSALYFCASSVGVGGDYEQYFGPGTRLTVT.

This clonotype appeared a few times. The chain employs TRBV7-2 and TRBJ2-7; D gene unclear. The CDR3 has 11 residues. The V end lost 1 base, the J end lost 8 bases, and 6 bases lay between the germline ends. The germline V gene has CDR1 SGHTA and CDR2 FQGNSA. DNA of the CDR3: TGTGCCAGCAGCTTAGACCAGAAGCAGTACTTC. As protein: CASSLDQKQYF.

J is TRBJ2-7 and V is TRBV6-2 or TRBV6-3, with D possibly being TRBD1 (6 bases). In germline, CDR1 is MNHEY, CDR2 SVGEGT. Trimming cost V 6 bases and J 2 bases, with 11 bases left between them. CDR3 length: 13 residues. The CDR3 loop reads CASRRDNPYEQYF. CDR3 DNA: TGTGCCAGCAGGAGGGACAATCCCTACGAGCAGTACTTC.

The table lists this clonotype with a few counts. The chain joins TRBV10-2 to TRBJ2-1, with D maybe TRBD2 (5 bases). Germline-derived CDR1 and CDR2 are WSHSY and SAAADI. V lost 7 bases and J lost 2, with 12 bases in between. The CDR3 covers 14 residues. As DNA, the CDR3 is TGCGCCAGCACCGAGACGGGAACCTACAATGAGCAGTTCTTC. This encodes CASTETGTYNEQFF.

The sample holds many counts of this clonotype. The CDR3 loop is CASSPGGNEAFF. In DNA form, the CDR3 reads TGCGCCAGCAGCCCAGGGGGCAATGAAGCTTTCTTT. This chain connects TRBV5-1 to TRBJ1-1; 8 bases agree with TRBD1. J gave up 7 bases and V 4 bases, and 3 bases lay outside the gene matches. CDR1 SGHRS and CDR2 YFSETQ come from the germline V gene. The CDR3 totals 12 residues.

The chain combines TRBV6-6 with TRBJ1-6; D remains unclear. The CDR3 has 17 amino acids. The germline V gene encodes CDR1 MNHNY and CDR2 SVGAGI (reference sequence). The germline V and J ends were trimmed by 5 bases and 3 bases, with 17 bases remaining between them. The CDR3 nucleotides read TGTGCCAGCAGTCCCGTTGATTTGGCAGGCTATAATTCACCCCTCCACTTT. It encodes CASSPVDLAGYNSPLHF.

This clonotype was seen a few times. The genes are TRBV6-6 and TRBJ2-3, with a possible D match to TRBD2 (5 bases). CDR3 size: 13 residues. Germline assignment: CDR1 MNHNY and CDR2 SVGAGI (reference sequence). Trimming cost V 5 bases and J 5 bases, with 11 bases left between them. CDR3 loop: CASSLARQDTQYF. DNA for the CDR3: TGTGCCAGCAGTCTAGCTAGGCAAGATACGCAGTATTTT.

This clonotype was counted many times. The chain employs TRBV12-5 and TRBJ2-5, with 7 bases that match TRBD1. With V trimmed by 6 bases and J by 5 bases, 3 bases remained unmatched. There are 12 residues in the CDR3. Germline CDR1 and CDR2: LGHNT and FRNRAP. The chain's CDR3 is CASGTGAETQYF. CDR3 DNA: TGTGCTAGTGGCACAGGGGCTGAGACCCAGTACTTC.

The chain couples TRBV7-9 to TRBJ2-3, with D tentatively TRBD1 (6 bases). Deletions cut 5 bases from V and 3 bases from J, with 18 bases between. The CDR3 is 16 residues long. CDR1 and CDR2 from the germline V gene are SEHNR and FQNEAQ (reference sequence). The CDR3 loop is CASSARSGARTDTQYF. CDR3 coding DNA: TGTGCCAGCAGCGCCAGATCAGGGGCGCGGACAGATACGCAGTATTTT.

The chain combines TRBV7-2 with TRBJ2-6, with D hard to call. There are 16 residues in the CDR3. Trimming pared 5 bases from V and 1 base from J, leaving 12 bases between. Germline V gene sequence: CDR1 SGHTA, CDR2 FQGNSA. This CDR3 reads CASSRFGTSGANVLTF. Written as DNA, the CDR3 is TGTGCCAGCAGCCGATTTGGAACGTCTGGGGCCAACGTCCTGACTTTC. The complete variable domain, with remaining parts taken from reference TRBV7-2 and TRBJ2-6, reads GAGVSQSPSNKVTEKGKDVELRCDPISGHTALYWYRQSLGQGLEFLIYFQGNSAPDKSGLPSDRFSAERTGGSVSTLTIQRTQQEDSAVYLCASSRFGTSGANVLTFGAGSRLTVL.

There are a few counts of this clonotype. CDR3 DNA: TGCGCCAGCAGCTTGGAGGGGTTCACTGAAGCTTTCTTT. It translates to CASSLEGFTEAFF. The genes are TRBV5-1 and TRBJ1-1, with D possibly being TRBD1 (5 bases). Germline loops: CDR1 SGHRS, CDR2 YFSETQ. The CDR3 loop spans 13 amino acids. With 0 bases removed from V and 4 bases from J, the gap between germline ends came to 7 bases.

The genes are TRBV2 and TRBJ2-7; 12 bases are shared with TRBD1. Per the germline V gene, CDR1 is SNHLY and CDR2 is FYNNEI. The CDR3 extends over 17 amino acids. J was trimmed by 4 bases and V by 1 base; bases with no gene match: 8. CDR3 DNA sequence: TGTGCCAGCAGTGAAGGGTTAGGGACAGGGGGCGCATACGAGCAGTACTTC. Translation: CASSEGLGTGGAYEQYF.

This clonotype was found many times. The V and J genes are TRBV2 and TRBJ2-1; D may correspond to TRBD1 or TRBD2 (5 bases each). The ends were cut back, 5 bases at V and 11 bases at J, with 10 bases in the middle. The CDR3 runs to 11 residues. From germline, CDR1 is SNHLY and CDR2 FYNNEI. The CDR3 coding sequence is TGTGCCAGCAGTCCCGGGGCGAAGCAGTTCTTC. This gives the protein CASSPGAKQFF.

The genes are TRBV7-2 and TRBJ2-4; D is ambiguous. The J call may be faulty, since TRBJ2-7 better matches the DNA end. Germline CDR1 SGHTA, CDR2 FQGNSA. The CDR3 is made up of 15 amino acids. The CDR3 DNA reads TGTGCCAGCAGGGCAGGAGCAGTGAGCTCCTACGAGCAGTACTTC. This sequence encodes CASRAGAVSSYEQYF.